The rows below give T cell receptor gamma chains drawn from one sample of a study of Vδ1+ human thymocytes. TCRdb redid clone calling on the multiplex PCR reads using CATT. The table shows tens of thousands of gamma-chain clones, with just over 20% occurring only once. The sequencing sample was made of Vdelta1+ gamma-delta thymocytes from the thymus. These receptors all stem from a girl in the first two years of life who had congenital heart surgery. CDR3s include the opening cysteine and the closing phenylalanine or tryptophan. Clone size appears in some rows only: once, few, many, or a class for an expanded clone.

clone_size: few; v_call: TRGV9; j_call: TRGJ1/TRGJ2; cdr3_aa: CALWEVKQGDKKLF; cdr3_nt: TGTGCCTTGTGGGAGGTCAAACAGGGTGATAAGAAACTCTTT
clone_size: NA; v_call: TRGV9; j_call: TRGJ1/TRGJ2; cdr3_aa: CALWEAKKLF; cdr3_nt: TGTGCCTTGTGGGAGGCTAAGAAACTCTTT
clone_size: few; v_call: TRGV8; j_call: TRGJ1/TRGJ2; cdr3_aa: CATWDSPGDYYKKLF; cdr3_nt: TGTGCCACCTGGGATAGCCCGGGGGATTATTATAAGAAACTCTTT
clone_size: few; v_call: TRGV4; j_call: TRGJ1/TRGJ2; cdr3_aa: CATWDGTPSPKMEKLF; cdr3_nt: TGTGCCACCTGGGATGGTACCCCGAGTCCAAAAATGGAGAAACTCTTT
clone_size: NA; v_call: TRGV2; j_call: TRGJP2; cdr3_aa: CATWDGHDDWIKTF; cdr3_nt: TGTGCCACCTGGGACGGGCACGATGATTGGATCAAGACGTTT
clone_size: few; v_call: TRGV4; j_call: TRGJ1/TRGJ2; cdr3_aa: CATWESRDYYKKLF; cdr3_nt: TGTGCCACCTGGGAAAGTCGGGATTATTATAAGAAACTCTTT
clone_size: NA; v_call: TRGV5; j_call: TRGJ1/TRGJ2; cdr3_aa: CATWGPSGKKLF; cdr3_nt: TGTGCCACCTGGGGACCTAGTGGTAAGAAACTCTTT
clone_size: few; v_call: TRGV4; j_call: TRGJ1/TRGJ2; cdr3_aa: CATWERGKLF; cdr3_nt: TGTGCCACCTGGGAAAGGGGGAAACTCTTT
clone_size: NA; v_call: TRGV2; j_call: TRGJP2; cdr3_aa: CATWGGGSSDWIKTF; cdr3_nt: TGTGCCACCTGGGGCGGGGGCTCTAGTGATTGGATCAAGACGTTT
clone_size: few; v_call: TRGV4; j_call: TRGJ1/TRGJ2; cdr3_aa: CATWDGRGGYYKKLF; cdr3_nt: TGTGCCACCTGGGATGGGCGGGGAGGTTATTATAAGAAACTCTTT
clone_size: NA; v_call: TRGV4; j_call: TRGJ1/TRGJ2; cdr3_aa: CATWDGRSSNYYKKLF; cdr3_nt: TGTGCCACCTGGGATGGGCGCTCCTCAAATTATTATAAGAAACTCTTT
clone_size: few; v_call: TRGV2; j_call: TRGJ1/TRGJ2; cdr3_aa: CATWDGPPNYYKKLF; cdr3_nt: TGTGCCACCTGGGACGGGCCTCCGAATTATTATAAGAAACTCTTT
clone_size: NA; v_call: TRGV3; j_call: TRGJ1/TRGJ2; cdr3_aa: CATWDRPAWDAVKKLF; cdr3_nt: TGTGCCACCTGGGACAGGCCTGCCTGGGACGCGGTGAAGAAACTCTTT
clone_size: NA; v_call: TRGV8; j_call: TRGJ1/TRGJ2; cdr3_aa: CATWASNYKKLF; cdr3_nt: TGTGCCACCTGGGCCTCAAATTATAAGAAACTCTTT
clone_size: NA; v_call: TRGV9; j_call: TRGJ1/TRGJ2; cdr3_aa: CALWESGYYKKLF; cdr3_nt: TGTGCCTTGTGGGAGTCGGGTTATTATAAGAAACTCTTT
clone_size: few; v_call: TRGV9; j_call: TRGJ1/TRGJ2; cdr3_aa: CALWDGYKKLF; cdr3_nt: TGTGCCTTGTGGGATGGGTATAAGAAACTCTTT